This T cell receptor beta chain was obtained from a study of T cells in localized non-small cell lung cancer. General study points: With higher T cell density in blood came longer overall survival. Heterogeneity is still possible, as just one tumor region was sequenced.

With regard to this clone: Its antigen is unknown.

CDR3 length: 14 residues. Germline V gene data show CDR1 as MNHEY and CDR2 as SMNVEV (reference sequence). The V and J ends lost 3 bases and 7 bases respectively, with 13 bases between them. Here immunoSEQ multiplex PCR was the method, and the copy in TCRdb shows in-frame clones only, minus some. This table holds tens of thousands of clones, roughly nine tenths found once. The clonotype comes from a woman aged 35-75 years with stage I lung adenocarcinoma. This chain connects TRBV27 to TRBJ2-4; D is perhaps TRBD2 (6 bases). This specimen was peripheral blood, taken before any cancer treatment. CDR3 region: CASSFRREGNIQYF. CDR3 bases: TGTGCCAGCAGTTTTCGGCGGGAAGGGAACATTCAGTACTTC.